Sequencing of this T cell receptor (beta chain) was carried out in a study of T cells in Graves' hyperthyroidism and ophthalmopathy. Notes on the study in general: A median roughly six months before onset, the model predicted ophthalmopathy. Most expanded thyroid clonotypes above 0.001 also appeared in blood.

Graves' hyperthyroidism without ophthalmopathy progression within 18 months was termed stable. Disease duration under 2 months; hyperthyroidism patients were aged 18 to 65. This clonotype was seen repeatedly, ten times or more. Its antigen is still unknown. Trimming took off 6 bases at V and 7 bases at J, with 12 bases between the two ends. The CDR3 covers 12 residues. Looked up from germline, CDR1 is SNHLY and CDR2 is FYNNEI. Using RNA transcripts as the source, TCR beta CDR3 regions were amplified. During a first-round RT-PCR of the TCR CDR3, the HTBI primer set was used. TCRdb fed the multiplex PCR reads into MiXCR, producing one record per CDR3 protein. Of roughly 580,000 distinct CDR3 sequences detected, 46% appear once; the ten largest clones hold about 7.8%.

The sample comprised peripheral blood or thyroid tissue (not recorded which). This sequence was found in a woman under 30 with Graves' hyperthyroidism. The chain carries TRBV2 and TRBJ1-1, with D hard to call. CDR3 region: CASSDWTDEAFF. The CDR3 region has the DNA TGTGCCAGCAGCGATTGGACGGATGAAGCTTTCTTT.